The text below deals with one TCR beta chain. The clone's antigen remains unknown. Per-base quality was not reported, and no clone a single base away is much larger than it. This entry is derived from a study of shared clonotypes between healthy human individuals (dated by TCRdb to the early 2020s). In terms of the full investigation: The cohort comprised two women and three men aged 18 to 49 years. To increase sequencing depth and limit assay-specific biases, TCR repertoire library preparation and sequencing were carried out by different laboratories using diverse techniques. Each donor's leukapheresis produced roughly between roughly 0.85 and 10 billion PBMCs. For each donor, CD4 naive and CD4 memory were each given three plates, CD8 naive was given two plates, and CD8 memory was given one plate. To estimate repertoire size and how much clonotypes are shared between individuals, the study performed deep sequencing of blood TCR repertoires from 4 to 6 healthy adults. The research as a whole found: Because the study included a small number of donors, the genetic and exposure-history diversity represented was limited. Only blood was sampled, and tissue TCR repertoires likely differ from those in blood. Higher generation probabilities were observed for clonotypes shared by all four sorted-subset donors than for non-shared clonotypes. Pairwise subsampling led to the expectation that sequencing depth would affect the degree of clonotype sharing among donors. Naive subsets generally had larger estimated clonotype richness than memory subsets did. Sharing across several donors was observed for 4.5% to 6.5% of naive CD4, 3% to 3.5% of naive CD8, roughly 2.3% of memory CD4, and about 0.38% of memory CD8 clonotypes. Rarefaction of sorted-subset datasets indicated incomplete sequencing despite the large sequencing depth.

Healthy HIV-negative adults with no recently reported acute infections or vaccinations were included as donors. Only Caucasian adults living in Nashville, Tennessee, USA were represented among the donors. Magnetic negative selection was used to enrich CD4+ T cells, after which naive cells were positively selected on CD45RA and the negative fraction became the memory subset. After blood collection by leukapheresis, PBMCs were isolated using Ficoll-Histopaque density gradient centrifugation and then cryopreserved in the vapor phase of liquid nitrogen. Purity and quantity of every magnetically sorted T cell population were checked by analytical flow cytometry. Genomic DNA was isolated from each sorted fraction and quantified by UV absorbance on a Nanodrop 2000c. V is clipped by 2 bases and J by 8 bases, and the sequence between their germline boundaries is 12 bases long. The CDR3 runs 14 residues from the cysteine to the phenylalanine. Only CDR3 DNA is held: 42 bases, read in frame from base 1. From the germline V gene, CDR1 is SGHTA and CDR2 is FQGTGA.

TCR CDR3 regions were amplified from genomic DNA by multiplex PCR using the deep immunoSEQ assay. For each cell subset, the extracted genomic DNA was distributed evenly across all wells of several immunoSEQ 96-well plates, and each plate served as one replicate. Each replicate PCR for sorted subsets received roughly 0.2 ug genomic DNA, equal to tens of thousands of T cell genomes. Purified libraries were measured with a Qubit 3.0 fluorometer, size-checked on a Bioanalyzer 2100, and measured again with the KAPA Library Quantification kit. Every immunoSEQ 96-well plate was sequenced on a dedicated single-read 150-cycle Illumina NextSeq 550 flow cell. On the study's bioinformatics: Because the immunoSEQ output held only junctional sequences and lacked quality scores, the filtering could not match the filtering applied to full-length reads. To assign V/J genes and CDR3, sequences were annotated using PyIR, a Python wrapper for IgBLAST v1.9, with IMGT germline references. Reads were filtered out if the reads had weak V/J assignments (E-value above 1e-6), no CDR3, stop codons, out-of-frame junctions, or ambiguous translated residues. V3J clonotypes were defined as sequences sharing the same inferred V gene, J gene, and CDR3 amino acid sequence. To compute the percentage overlap between repertoires, the number of shared unique clonotypes was divided by the size of the smaller repertoire. Repertoire richness was assessed with RTK rarefaction, the Chao1 estimator, and Recon v2.1 estimates of unobserved clonotypes. Generation probabilities were computed with OLGA for all TCRbeta clonotypes obtained by the gDNA method from several donors. This is the immuneACCESS table as TCRdb keeps it, with only in-frame sequences that have V and J called. A part of the clones is gone; compared with another copy, unresolved V genes explain less than half, and the rest is unexplained. The DNA gave D and trimming, while V, J and clone size come from that table. The sample table records around 600,000 clones; about 96% of these occur just once. The ten largest clonotypes hold about 0.057% of the sample.

The sequencing sample was made of naive CD4+ T cells sorted from blood. Read against the paper, the sample's cell subset or site label means: CD45RA+ positively selected. The clonotype comes from a woman between 25 and 40 years old in good health. The chain links TRBV7-3 with TRBJ2-2, with a weak D call of TRBD2 (6 bases match). The CDR3 protein sequence reads: CASSLLGEAGELFF. The nucleotide sequence reads as follows: TGTGCCAGCAGCTTATTAGGGGAGGCGGGGGAGCTGTTTTTT.